The T cell receptor (beta chain) described here comes from a study of graft-versus-host responses after intestinal transplantation. Looking at the study overall: All recipients were given anti-thymocyte globulin induction, and tacrolimus and steroids were then administered for around three years.

The V gene end was trimmed by 5 bases and the J gene end by 3 bases; junction bases not matched to a gene: 4. Per the germline V gene, CDR1 is MDHEN and CDR2 is SYDVKM. The CDR3 has 15 amino acids. For this clone: Its antigen is undetermined.

TCRdb's copy holds only in-frame clones and misses some; the assay was immunoSEQ multiplex PCR. Of fewer than 95,000 clones listed, 90% to 95% are singletons. Sequenced here: unstimulated CD8+ T cells sorted from spleen or lymph node cells, sampled before intestinal transplant. This TCR was recovered from a human donor who received an intestinal transplant. This chain connects TRBV28 to TRBJ2-1, with TRBD2 identical over 10 bases. The CDR3 coding sequence is TGTGCCAGCAGTATCGGACTAGCGGACTACAATGAGCAGTTCTTC. Encoded protein: CASSIGLADYNEQFF.